This TCR beta chain was observed in a study of shared clonotypes between healthy human individuals. For the study at large: Each donor's CD8 memory used one plate, CD8 naive two, each CD4 subset three.

V lost 4 bases and J 5 bases, leaving 9 bases between the germline ends. The CDR3 runs to 11 residues. The germline CDR1 and CDR2 sequences are SQVTM and ANQGSEA. Study findings and constraints: Clonotypes that were shared across several donors made up around 5.5% of naive CD4 clonotypes.

As for this clone: What it binds is not known.

It was at deep level that the assay was run. The data were produced by immunoSEQ multiplex PCR, yet TCRdb's version contains in-frame clones alone and is incomplete. The sample includes some 2,000,000 clones, 90% to 97% of them seen just once. Into CD45RA+ naive and CD45RA-negative memory subsets, the CD4+ cells were split. The sequenced sample was naive CD4+ T cells sorted from blood. The subset is: CD45RA+ positively selected. This TCR was recovered from a man between 18 and 35 years old in good health. The rearrangement joins TRBV29-1 to TRBJ2-7; D gene uncertain. The CDR3 nucleotides are TGCAGCGTTGTTCGGGCAGACGAGCAGTACTTC. Residues: CSVVRADEQYF.